This is a list of T cell receptor beta chains from one sample in a study of blood T cell repertoires in COVID-19. TCRdb's copy holds only in-frame clones and misses some; the assay was immunoSEQ multiplex PCR. The sample records 300,000 or so clones, around nine tenths being singletons. The specimen was PBMCs or T cells enriched from blood (not recorded which). The receptors here all came from a woman aged 45-60 years who had been exposed to COVID-19. Each CDR3 is given with its conserved first and last residue. A D gene is named only where the DNA matches it firmly. Rows give clone size only sometimes, using once, few, many, or a class for an expanded clone.

size: -
V: TRBV4-1
D: -
J: TRBJ1-1
CDR3: CASSQAGSGGSTEAFF
DNA: TGCGCCAGCAGCCAGGCGGGGTCAGGCGGGAGCACTGAAGCTTTCTTT

size: once
V: TRBV3-1/TRBV3-2
D: -
J: TRBJ1-1
CDR3: CASSQDPGSKAFF
DNA: TGTGCCAGCAGCCAAGATCCAGGCAGTAAAGCTTTCTTT

size: few
V: TRBV7-8
D: -
J: TRBJ2-7
CDR3: CASSLEHRPSYEQYF
DNA: TGTGCCAGCAGTCTCGAACACCGCCCCTCCTACGAGCAGTACTTC

size: once
V: TRBV7-2
D: -
J: TRBJ1-1
CDR3: CASSDYKGAEAFF
DNA: TGTGCCAGCAGCGACTATAAGGGGGCTGAAGCTTTCTTT

size: -
V: TRBV19
D: TRBD1
J: TRBJ2-7
CDR3: CASSTPGGPYEQYF
DNA: TGTGCCAGTAGTACACCAGGGGGTCCCTACGAGCAGTACTTC

size: -
V: TRBV27
D: TRBD1
J: TRBJ1-2
CDR3: CASAKGAQGYGYTF
DNA: TGTGCCAGCGCGAAGGGGGCGCAGGGGTATGGCTACACCTTC

size: -
V: TRBV14
D: -
J: TRBJ1-4
CDR3: CASSQDRGGFNEKLFF
DNA: TGTGCCAGCAGCCAAGATCGAGGAGGGTTTAATGAAAAACTGTTTTTT

size: -
V: TRBV2
D: -
J: TRBJ1-2
CDR3: CASSESARPGYGYTF
DNA: TGTGCCAGCAGTGAAAGCGCCCGTCCCGGGTATGGCTACACCTTC

size: -
V: TRBV4-1
D: -
J: TRBJ2-7
CDR3: CASSQDWLAGRFLTYEQYF
DNA: TGCGCCAGCAGCCAAGATTGGCTAGCTGGCAGATTCTTGACCTACGAGCAGTACTTC

size: -
V: TRBV19
D: TRBD1
J: TRBJ1-2
CDR3: CASKRGQDPPYGYTF
DNA: TGTGCCAGTAAAAGGGGACAGGACCCACCCTATGGCTACACCTTC

size: -
V: TRBV30
D: -
J: TRBJ2-7
CDR3: CAWSGFRGSEQYF
DNA: TGTGCCTGGAGTGGTTTCAGGGGATCGGAGCAGTACTTC

size: -
V: TRBV3-1/TRBV3-2
D: -
J: TRBJ1-3
CDR3: CASSQVAGAVASGNTIYF
DNA: TGTGCCAGCAGCCAAGTGGCAGGGGCAGTAGCCTCTGGAAACACCATATATTTT

size: -
V: TRBV18
D: TRBD1
J: TRBJ1-5
CDR3: CASSPPGTGSQPQHF
DNA: TGTGCCAGCTCACCACCAGGGACAGGGAGCCAGCCCCAGCATTTT

size: -
V: TRBV7-9
D: -
J: TRBJ1-2
CDR3: CASSLAGLGATGYTF
DNA: TGTGCCAGCAGCTTAGCAGGGCTGGGGGCGACTGGCTACACCTTC

size: -
V: TRBV5-5
D: -
J: TRBJ1-2
CDR3: CASTRGDSNYGYTF
DNA: TGTGCCAGCACCCGGGGGGATTCAAACTATGGCTACACCTTC

size: -
V: TRBV30
D: -
J: TRBJ2-1
CDR3: CAWRPGQRNNEQFF
DNA: TGTGCCTGGAGACCCGGACAGAGAAACAATGAGCAGTTCTTC

size: -
V: TRBV14
D: -
J: TRBJ2-1
CDR3: CASSGLGTRSSYNEQFF
DNA: TGTGCCAGCAGCGGGTTGGGCACGCGCAGCTCCTACAATGAGCAGTTCTTC

size: -
V: TRBV14
D: -
J: TRBJ1-6
CDR3: CASSQTQGNSPLHF
DNA: TGTGCCAGCAGCCAGACCCAGGGGAATTCACCCCTCCACTTT

size: -
V: TRBV7-8
D: TRBD1
J: TRBJ1-3
CDR3: CASSLPSQTGSGNTIYF
DNA: TGTGCCAGCAGCTTACCTAGCCAGACAGGGTCCGGAAACACCATATATTTT

size: -
V: TRBV28
D: -
J: TRBJ1-4
CDR3: CASSFGSGTNEKLFF
DNA: TGTGCCAGCAGTTTCGGTTCAGGGACTAATGAAAAACTGTTTTTT

size: -
V: TRBV9
D: TRBD2
J: TRBJ2-3
CDR3: CASSLRPSGGTDTQYF
DNA: TGTGCCAGCAGCTTGCGGCCTAGCGGTGGCACAGATACGCAGTATTTT

size: -
V: TRBV11-2
D: TRBD1
J: TRBJ2-2
CDR3: CASRRDRVVGELFF
DNA: TGTGCCAGCAGACGGGACAGGGTGGTCGGGGAGCTGTTTTTT

size: -
V: TRBV28
D: -
J: TRBJ2-7
CDR3: CASSFLTVPSTEQYF
DNA: TGTGCCAGCAGTTTTCTCACAGTACCCTCTACGGAGCAGTACTTC

size: once
V: TRBV5-1
D: -
J: TRBJ1-1
CDR3: CASSLDGPDTEAFF
DNA: TGCGCCAGCAGCTTGGATGGGCCTGACACTGAAGCTTTCTTT

size: -
V: TRBV5-1
D: -
J: TRBJ1-1
CDR3: CASSLKLDRANRMIEAFF
DNA: TGCGCCAGCAGTTTAAAACTCGACAGAGCTAACCGAATGATTGAAGCTTTCTTT

size: -
V: TRBV6-1
D: -
J: TRBJ1-2
CDR3: CASSEGAGAPSLYGYTF
DNA: TGTGCCAGCAGTGAAGGCGCAGGGGCGCCCTCCCTCTATGGCTACACCTTC

size: -
V: TRBV29-1
D: TRBD1
J: TRBJ2-1
CDR3: CSDPGTGAYNEQFF
DNA: TGCAGCGATCCCGGGACAGGGGCCTACAATGAGCAGTTCTTC

size: -
V: TRBV11-2
D: TRBD1
J: TRBJ2-1
CDR3: CASSQTGGELVDEQFF
DNA: TGTGCCAGCAGCCAGACAGGGGGCGAATTAGTCGATGAGCAGTTCTTC

size: once
V: TRBV28
D: TRBD1
J: TRBJ2-7
CDR3: CASSLGGTGGLLPEQYF
DNA: TGTGCCAGCAGTTTAGGGGGGACAGGGGGCCTGCTTCCCGAGCAGTACTTC

size: -
V: TRBV6-5
D: TRBD1
J: TRBJ1-6
CDR3: CASRRGQEGSPLHF
DNA: TGTGCCAGCAGACGCGGACAGGAGGGCTCACCCCTCCACTTT

size: once
V: TRBV6-5
D: TRBD1
J: TRBJ1-6
CDR3: CASSFRTGKSNSPLHF
DNA: TGTGCCAGCAGTTTCCGGACAGGAAAAAGTAATTCACCCCTCCACTTT

size: -
V: TRBV10-3
D: TRBD1
J: TRBJ1-3
CDR3: CAISVGQGANGNTIYF
DNA: TGTGCCATCAGTGTAGGACAGGGCGCCAATGGAAACACCATATATTTT

size: -
V: TRBV11-2
D: TRBD1
J: TRBJ1-5
CDR3: CASSLGDRVGLNCNQPQHF
DNA: TGTGCCAGCAGCTTAGGGGACAGGGTGGGTTTAAATTGCAATCAGCCCCAGCATTTT

size: few
V: TRBV11-2
D: -
J: TRBJ1-3
CDR3: CASSLPRLSGNTIYF
DNA: TGTGCCAGCAGCTTACCTCGACTCTCTGGAAACACCATATATTTT

size: -
V: TRBV7-9
D: -
J: TRBJ2-7
CDR3: CASSLGSSREQYF
DNA: TGTGCCAGCAGCTTAGGTTCGTCCCGCGAGCAGTACTTC

size: -
V: TRBV25-1
D: -
J: TRBJ1-1
CDR3: CASSEIGVNTEAFF
DNA: TGTGCCAGCAGTGAAATTGGAGTGAACACTGAAGCTTTCTTT

size: -
V: TRBV4-2
D: TRBD2
J: TRBJ2-7
CDR3: CASSQELLTSGGYEQYF
DNA: TGTGCCAGCAGCCAAGAATTACTAACTAGCGGGGGTTACGAGCAGTACTTC

size: once
V: TRBV6-4
D: -
J: TRBJ1-1
CDR3: CASSGDIQNTEAFF
DNA: TGTGCCAGCAGTGGGGACATCCAGAACACTGAAGCTTTCTTT